These T cell receptor beta chains were read from a single sample in a study of blood T cells in healthy people across ages. From the 5' RACE reads, TCRdb called clonotypes with MiXCR, one entry per CDR3 protein. The top ten hold 30% to 40% of the sample, which has approximately 690,000 distinct CDR3 sequences, roughly 58% seen once. Sample: blood. These receptor sequences come from a man in his 60s in good health. The CDR3 runs from the conserved cysteine through the conserved F or W. D genes are given only for firm matches. Clone size appears in some rows only: once, few, many, or a class for an expanded clone.

v_gene	j_gene	abundance	d_gene	CDR3nt	CDR3aa
TRBV5-1	TRBJ2-5	.	.	TGCGCCAGCAGCTTGTCCAGCCTCCTCCAAGAGACCCAGTACTTC	CASSLSSLLQETQYF
TRBV20-1	TRBJ1-5	.	.	TGCAGTGCTAGGCAAAACAGGGATCAGCCCCAGCATTTT	CSARQNRDQPQHF
TRBV4-2	TRBJ2-5	.	TRBD2	TGTGCCAGCAGCCGGGAACTAGCGGGGGGACCATACCAAGAGACCCAGTACTTC	CASSRELAGGPYQETQYF
TRBV5-1	TRBJ1-5	.	TRBD1	TGCGCCAGCAGCTTGGAGGGACAGGGGAGTCAGCCCCAGCATTTT	CASSLEGQGSQPQHF
TRBV27	TRBJ2-5	.	TRBD1	TGTGCCAGCAGTTGGGGACAGGGAGAGACCCAGTACTTC	CASSWGQGETQYF
TRBV6-2/TRBV6-3	TRBJ2-5	few	TRBD1	TGTGCCAGCAGTATAGTGAAGGGGGCCGGGGAGACCCAGTACTTC	CASSIVKGAGETQYF
TRBV5-1	TRBJ2-5	few	TRBD2	TGCGCCAGCAAACCGGGACTAGCGGTTCAAGAGACCCAGTACTTC	CASKPGLAVQETQYF
TRBV6-1	TRBJ2-7	.	.	TGTGCCAGCGAAGGGGAACTCTCCTACGAGCAGTACTTC	CASEGELSYEQYF
TRBV29-1	TRBJ2-7	few	TRBD1	TGCAGCGTTGAAGCCACGACAGGGACCGAGCAGTACTTC	CSVEATTGTEQYF
TRBV7-9	TRBJ1-5	few	TRBD1	TGTGCCAGCAGCCAGGGGGTAGGGGTTCAGCCCCAGCATTTT	CASSQGVGVQPQHF
TRBV6-1	TRBJ1-6	.	.	TGTGCCAGCACAGGGGCCGTTCGGGGGTCACCCCTCCACTTT	CASTGAVRGSPLHF
TRBV29-1	TRBJ2-1	few	.	TGCAGCGTTCTGGGGCGCTCGAGCTCCTACAATGAGCAGTTCTTC	CSVLGRSSSYNEQFF
TRBV5-8	TRBJ2-5	.	.	TGTGCCAGCAGCTTGGTTGAAGGGAGCCGAGAGACCCAGTACTTC	CASSLVEGSRETQYF
TRBV14	TRBJ2-5	.	.	TGTGCCAGCAGCCTTACAGAGAGAGTTAGCCAGTACTTC	CASSLTERVSQYF
TRBV3-1	TRBJ1-2	.	TRBD1	TGTGCCTGCAGCCAAGGGGGCAGGGTTGGCTATGGCTACACCTTC	CACSQGGRVGYGYTF
TRBV4-2	TRBJ2-6	few	.	TGTGCCAGCAGCCAAGAGGGCAGGGTTCTTAGCTCTGGGGCCAACGTCCTGACTTTC	CASSQEGRVLSSGANVLTF
TRBV11-2	TRBJ2-7	many	TRBD1	TGTGCCAGCAGCCCCCAGATCGGACAGGGCTACGAGCAGTACTTC	CASSPQIGQGYEQYF
TRBV12-3/TRBV12-4	TRBJ1-6	.	.	TGTGCCAGCAGCACAGGGTCCCATAATTCACCCCTCCACTTT	CASSTGSHNSPLHF
TRBV3-1	TRBJ2-7	.	.	TGTGCCAGCAGCCAAGATCTGGGACCGCCCTACGAGCAGTACTTC	CASSQDLGPPYEQYF
TRBV24-1	TRBJ1-2	.	.	TGTGCCACCAGTGGTGAAGGATATGGCTACACCTTC	CATSGEGYGYTF